One TCR beta chain is described in this entry. Its antigen is not yet known. No qualities accompany the bases; no much larger clone lies one base away. Trimming costs V 4 bases and J 2 bases, and their ends lie 8 bases apart. From the germline V gene (reference sequence), CDR1 is MNHNY and CDR2 is SVGAGI. There are 13 amino acids in the CDR3, from cysteine to phenylalanine inclusive. The entry retains the CDR3 DNA only, 39 bases that are in frame from base 1. The entry originates in a study of patients and donors after allogeneic stem cell transplantation (dated by TCRdb to about 2020). Libraries were built with RT-PCR. The data were produced on a NextSeq 550. TCRdb reprocessing: public reads trimmed at Q25 with fastp, clones called with MiXCR, in-frame beta chains kept. CDR3 protein sequences are deduplicated, and each keeps its most common genes and DNA. The sample table records about 160,000 distinct CDR3 sequences; approximately 31% of these occur just once. The top ten clonotypes cover roughly 3% of the sample.

Recombination linked TRBV6-6 to TRBJ1-2; the D gene cannot be resolved reliably. The origin of this receptor is a human donor who was either an allogeneic HSCT recipient or a stem cell or donor lymphocyte infusion donor (not recorded which). It is not recorded whose cells these are; they may come from a transplant donor. Sequencing was carried out using blood, either unsorted or a sorted T cell fraction (not recorded which). CDR3 region: CASSSPMNYGYTF. At the DNA level, the sequence is TGTGCCAGCAGTTCCCCAATGAACTATGGCTACACCTTC.